Presented here are 11 T cell receptor beta chains from one specimen sequenced in a study of T cell changes during pregnancy in multiple sclerosis. Method: immunoSEQ multiplex PCR; TCRdb's copy keeps in-frame clones and lacks some. The data show 60,000 or so clones, with approximately 87% seen just once and about 5% held by the top ten. Sequenced: peripheral blood from another person, used as feeder cells. The receptors come from a human donor whose cells served as feeder cells for cultures in a pregnancy study.

The rearrangement joins TRBV20-1 to TRBJ1-1; D is undetermined. The germline CDR1 and CDR2 sequences are DFQATT and SNEGSKA (reference sequence). The CDR3 is 10 amino acids. DNA of the CDR3: TGCAGCCCGGACGGCGTTGAAGCTTTCTTT. The encoded protein is CSPDGVEAFF.

The chain uses TRBV4-3 and TRBJ2-7; no clear D. The germline gives CDR1 LGHNA, CDR2 YSLEER. Trimming cost V 0 bases and J 3 bases, with 6 bases left between them. The CDR3 has 13 amino acids. The CDR3: CASSQEGGYEQYF. The CDR3 coding sequence is TGCGCCAGCAGCCAAGAAGGCGGCTACGAGCAGTACTTC.

The CDR3 sequence: CASSSLAARGQWSSGNTIYF. The CDR3 DNA sequence: TGTGCCAGCAGCTCTTTAGCGGCACGTGGACAGTGGAGCTCTGGAAACACCATATATTTT. The V gene is TRBV13, the J gene TRBJ1-3, with TRBD1 as a possible D gene (6 bases). Germline V gene lookup returns CDR1 PRHDT and CDR2 FYEKMQ (reference sequence). This CDR3 is 20 amino acids long. V lost 4 bases and J 0 bases, leaving 25 bases between the germline ends.

V and J are TRBV6-6 and TRBJ2-1; TRBD2 might be the D (5 bases). Germline assignment: CDR1 MNHNY and CDR2 SVGAGI (reference sequence). V lost 7 bases and J lost 0, with 13 bases in between. This CDR3 has 15 residues. DNA of the CDR3: TGTGCCAGCAAGCGCCCGGGGAGCTCCTACAATGAGCAGTTCTTC. Translating gives CASKRPGSSYNEQFF.

This chain joins TRBV6-6 and TRBJ2-2, with D perhaps TRBD2 (7 bases). Germline CDR1 reads MNHNY; CDR2 reads SVGAGI (reference sequence). This CDR3 has 16 residues. V lost 2 bases and J lost 4, with 14 bases in between. The CDR3 nucleotides read TGTGCCAGCAGTTACGTCGGGGGGCTGGGCACCGGGGAGCTGTTTTTT. It encodes CASSYVGGLGTGELFF.

The chain couples TRBV5-4 to TRBJ2-3; 11 nucleotides match TRBD2. The V gene's germline CDR1 is SGHNT and CDR2 YYREEE (reference sequence). The CDR3 runs 16 residues. The J segment lost 2 bases and the V segment lost 4 bases, leaving 6 bases of the junction unmatched. CDR3 sequence reads: CASSARTSGYTDTQYF. The CDR3 coding sequence is TGTGCCAGCAGCGCACGGACTAGCGGGTACACAGATACGCAGTATTTT.

V gene TRBV19 combines with J gene TRBJ2-3, with D perhaps TRBD1 or TRBD2 (5 bases each). Deletions cut 3 bases from V and 3 bases from J, with 13 bases between. The CDR3 covers 15 residues. Germline values: CDR1 LNHDA, CDR2 SQIVND (reference sequence). CDR3: CASSIGGPTTDTQYF. The CDR3 DNA reads as TGTGCCAGTAGTATTGGGGGACCAACGACAGATACGCAGTATTTT.

The CDR3 nucleotides read TGTGCCTGGAGTGTTCTGGTTGCAGATACGCAGTATTTT. Residues: CAWSVLVADTQYF. The rearrangement uses TRBV30 and TRBJ2-3; D remains unclear. The CDR3 is made up of 13 amino acids. Looked up from germline, CDR1 is GTSNPN and CDR2 is SVGIG (reference sequence). The germline V and J ends were trimmed by 0 bases and 4 bases, with 8 bases remaining between them.

This chain uses TRBV27 with TRBJ2-7; possibly TRBD1 or TRBD2 for D (6 bases each). Trimming pared 7 bases from V and 6 bases from J, leaving 16 bases between. CDR1 and CDR2 (germline): MNHEY, SMNVEV (reference sequence). The CDR3 totals 13 residues. Written as DNA, the CDR3 is TGTGCCAGCAACTCGTGGGGGGCGACCGAGCAGTACTTC. Translated, it gives CASNSWGATEQYF.

In this sample, this clone turned up a few times. The chain couples TRBV4-3 to TRBJ1-2, with D possibly being TRBD1 (6 bases). The CDR3 covers 12 residues. V was clipped by 6 bases and J by 7 bases, with 12 bases between them. Germline CDR1 and CDR2: LGHNA and YSLEER. The CDR3 sequence is CASRPQGGGYTF. The CDR3 coding sequence is TGCGCCAGCAGGCCACAGGGTGGTGGCTACACCTTC.

V and J are TRBV11-2 and TRBJ2-5; D is uncertain. The CDR3 is 13 amino acids. Germline lookup yields CDR1 SGHAT and CDR2 FQNNGV. Trimming shortened V by 4 bases and J by 2 bases, and 8 bases separated the two germline ends. The CDR3 reads CASSCDIQETQYF. The CDR3 DNA sequence: TGTGCCAGCAGCTGCGACATACAAGAGACCCAGTACTTC.